The present TCR beta chain was sequenced within a study of T cells in Graves' hyperthyroidism and ophthalmopathy. Study as a whole: Peripheral blood specimens were obtained at initial diagnosis, prior to any treatment.

Amplified TCR beta CDR3 regions derived from RNA transcripts. The HTBI primer set was used in a first-round RT-PCR of the TCR CDR3. Each CDR3 protein gets one entry after TCRdb re-called the multiplex PCR reads with MiXCR. This sample has roughly 180,000 distinct CDR3 sequences, with approximately 17% found just once. V was pared by 5 bases and J by 9 bases, with 15 bases between. Germline V gives CDR1 SGHTA, CDR2 FQGTGA. The CDR3 runs to 13 residues. The study's findings and limits: Blood also carried most thyroid clonotypes expanded above 0.001.

This clonotype was picked up many times. Its matching antigen is unknown. Sequenced material: blood. The sequence derives from a woman aged 50 to 60 with Graves' hyperthyroidism. V usage is TRBV7-3 and J usage is TRBJ2-3, with D perhaps matching TRBD1 (6 bases). The CDR3 spells CASSPGAQTTQYF. Written as DNA, the CDR3 is TGTGCCAGCAGCCCAGGGGCACAAACAACGCAGTATTTT.